These 21 T cell receptor beta chains were all obtained from the same sample, sequenced in a study of blood T cell repertoires in COVID-19. Only in-frame clones appear in the TCRdb table, and some are missing; sequencing was by immunoSEQ multiplex PCR. The data show about 75,000 clones, about four fifths seen once. Sequenced: peripheral blood. These receptor sequences come from a woman of 80 years or more with active or convalescent COVID-19.

This chain uses TRBV2 with TRBJ2-3; weak D call: TRBD2 (7 bases). CDR1 and CDR2 from the germline V gene are SNHLY and FYNNEI. This CDR3 is 16 amino acids long. Trimming left V 9 bases short and J 0 bases short, with 19 bases between. This chain's CDR3 is CARRGGSPVSTDTQYF. Here the CDR3 DNA reads TGTGCCAGGAGGGGGGGTAGTCCCGTGAGCACAGATACGCAGTATTTT.

Points on this clone: One end of the junction does not line up with germline, which may come from a read error. This chain joins TRBV7-7 and TRBJ2-1; 12 bases line up with TRBD2. Germline CDR1 is SSHAT and CDR2 is FNYEAQ (reference sequence). The CDR3 runs 16 residues. In DNA, the CDR3 is TGTGCTAGCAGCTTCGGACTAGCGGGATTGGACAATGAGCAGTTCTTC. This translates into CASSFGLAGLDNEQFF.

Points on this clone: The same CDR3 is also encoded by other DNA sequences in this sample. V usage is TRBV19 and J usage is TRBJ1-1, with D unclear. Germline V lookup: CDR1 LNHDA, CDR2 SQIVND (reference sequence). V was clipped by 0 bases and J by 5 bases, with 7 bases between them. The CDR3 totals 13 residues. The CDR3 sequence is CASSIERGTEAFF. In DNA form, the CDR3 reads TGTGCCAGTAGTATAGAAAGAGGGACTGAAGCTTTCTTT.

Only one count was recorded for this clone. The chain links TRBV19 to TRBJ1-2; maybe TRBD1 (5 bases). Germline CDR1 and CDR2: LNHDA and SQIVND (reference sequence). The CDR3 loop spans 13 amino acids. The V and J ends lost 5 bases and 6 bases respectively, with 13 bases between them. CDR3 in amino acids: CASSPRGVDGYTF. CDR3 coding DNA: TGTGCCAGTAGTCCTCGGGGGGTTGATGGCTACACCTTC.

The J gene is TRBJ1-4, the V gene TRBV6-5; weak D call: TRBD1 (6 bases). Germline CDR1 MNHEY, CDR2 SVGAGI. Trimming left V 6 bases short and J 4 bases short, with 12 bases between. The CDR3 covers 14 residues. The CDR3 sequence: CASRRTALNEKLFF. For the CDR3, the DNA is TGTGCCAGCAGAAGGACAGCCCTTAATGAAAAACTGTTTTTT.

This chain uses TRBV7-9 with TRBJ1-1, with unresolved D. The germline CDR1 and CDR2 sequences are SEHNR and FQNEAQ (reference sequence). Trimming took 4 bases from V and 4 from J, leaving 13 bases between them. The CDR3 spans 14 residues. Here the CDR3 reads CASSSPYSLTEAFF. The CDR3 region has the DNA TGTGCCAGCAGCTCACCCTACAGTCTCACTGAAGCTTTCTTT.

This clone has more than one count but fewer than ten. This chain uses TRBV6-5 with TRBJ2-7; D uncertain. Germline V gene sequence: CDR1 MNHEY, CDR2 SVGAGI. The CDR3 spans 11 residues. V lost 5 bases, J lost 5 bases, and 7 bases lay in between. CDR3 sequence reads: CASSRDDEQYF. In DNA form, the CDR3 reads TGTGCCAGCAGTCGAGATGACGAGCAGTACTTC.

The chain carries TRBV19 and TRBJ2-7, with D possibly being TRBD2 (5 bases). This CDR3 comprises 14 residues. V was shortened by 10 bases and J by 2 bases, with 18 bases between the two germline ends. CDR1 LNHDA and CDR2 SQIVND come from the germline V gene (reference sequence). Here the CDR3 reads CATLGSVETYEQYF. CDR3 bases: TGTGCCACGCTAGGGAGCGTAGAAACCTACGAGCAGTACTTC.

This clone was seen a few times. The chain couples TRBV7-9 to TRBJ2-1, with D hard to call. The CDR3 is 14 amino acids. Trimming shortened V by 4 bases and J by 1 base, and 8 bases separated the two germline ends. The germline V gene encodes CDR1 SEHNR and CDR2 FQNEAQ (reference sequence). The CDR3 protein is CASSSGSSYNEQFF. The CDR3 nucleotides are TGTGCCAGCAGCTCCGGGTCATCCTACAATGAGCAGTTCTTC.

This clone showed up just once. This chain joins TRBV9 and TRBJ2-3, with 13 bases fitting TRBD2. With 3 bases clipped from V and 4 bases from J, the junction kept 5 bases outside the gene matches. CDR1 is SGDLS, CDR2 YYNGEE, per germline. The CDR3 length is 16 residues. In nucleotides, the CDR3 is TGTGCCAGCAGCGCAACTAGCGGGGGGGCCGCAGATACGCAGTATTTT. This gives the protein CASSATSGGAADTQYF. Full variable domain (remainder filled in from reference TRBV9 and TRBJ2-3): DSGVTQTPKHLITATGQRVTLRCSPRSGDLSVYWYQQSLDQGLQFLIQYYNGEERAKGNILERFSAQQFPDLHSELNLSSLELGDSALYFCASSATSGGAADTQYFGPGTRLTVL.

This clone was counted a single time. The CDR3 sequence is CATSRLVSYNEQFF. The CDR3 region has the DNA TGTGCCACCAGCCGACTGGTCAGCTACAATGAGCAGTTCTTC. The chain carries TRBV15 and TRBJ2-1; D is unclear. CDR3 length: 14 residues. Trimming pared 5 bases from V and 3 bases from J, leaving 11 bases between. Germline V gives CDR1 LNHNV, CDR2 YYDKDF (reference sequence).

This clone appeared once. The chain links TRBV5-1 to TRBJ2-7, with 8 bases lining up with TRBD1. From germline, CDR1 is SGHRS and CDR2 YFSETQ. This CDR3 spans 16 amino acids. The V gene end was trimmed by 0 bases and the J gene end by 3 bases; junction bases not matched to a gene: 8. CDR3 loop: CASSLDGQGWNYEQYF. As DNA, the CDR3 is TGCGCCAGCAGCTTGGACGGACAGGGATGGAACTACGAGCAGTACTTC.

The chain combines TRBV6-5 with TRBJ1-4; D is unclear. The CDR3 has 16 residues. V was shortened by 1 base and J by 2 bases, with 11 bases between the two germline ends. Germline V lookup: CDR1 MNHEY, CDR2 SVGAGI. The CDR3 is CASSYLLLRTNEKLFF. In DNA, the CDR3 is TGTGCCAGCAGTTACTTATTACTAAGGACTAATGAAAAACTGTTTTTT.

V and J are TRBV7-9 and TRBJ2-1, with 7 bases identical to TRBD1. Germline V gene lookup returns CDR1 SEHNR and CDR2 FQNEAQ (reference sequence). The CDR3 is 15 residues long. The V segment lost 4 bases and the J segment 7 bases; nucleotides outside the gene matches: 10. The CDR3 sequence is CASSSGQRPSNEQFF. The CDR3 DNA is TGTGCCAGCAGCTCGGGACAGAGACCCTCAAATGAGCAGTTCTTC.

This clone showed up just a few times. The chain employs TRBV9 and TRBJ2-3, with D tentatively TRBD1 (5 bases). The germline V gene has CDR1 SGDLS and CDR2 YYNGEE. Trimming shortened V by 4 bases and J by 6 bases, and 12 bases separated the two germline ends. The CDR3 length is 13 residues. This CDR3 is CASSLGLADTQYF. DNA for the CDR3: TGTGCCAGCAGCTTGGGGCTTGCGGATACGCAGTATTTT.

This clone was picked up a small number of times. The rearrangement joins TRBV3-1 (or the pseudogene TRBV3-2) to TRBJ2-7; 7 bases line up with TRBD1. V was pared by 7 bases and J by 0 bases, with 6 bases of the junction left unmatched. Germline CDR1 and CDR2: LGHDT and YNNKEL (reference sequence). This CDR3 has 14 amino acids. Written as DNA, the CDR3 is TGTGCCAGCACCTCCAGGGGGAGCTCCTACGAGCAGTACTTC. Residues: CASTSRGSSYEQYF.

A few counts support this clone. This chain uses TRBV7-9 with TRBJ1-2; tentative D call: TRBD1 (6 bases). V gave up 6 bases and J gave up 6 bases, with 17 bases separating them. The CDR3 runs 14 residues. Germline V gene lookup returns CDR1 SEHNR and CDR2 FQNEAQ (reference sequence). In DNA form, the CDR3 reads TGTGCCAGCAGGAGGGACATCCTTTTTAATGGCTACACCTTC. Protein: CASRRDILFNGYTF.

The chain carries TRBV28 and TRBJ2-7; 8 nucleotides align to TRBD2. Per the germline V gene, CDR1 is MDHEN and CDR2 is SYDVKM. The CDR3 is 14 residues long. V lost 8 bases to trimming and J lost 0 bases; unmatched junction nucleotides: 6. The CDR3 here is CASATSVYSYEQYF. Written as DNA, the CDR3 is TGTGCCAGCGCGACTAGCGTATACTCCTACGAGCAGTACTTC. The whole variable domain, filled in from reference TRBV28 and TRBJ2-7, reads DVKVTQSSRYLVKRTGEKVFLECVQDMDHENMFWYRQDPGLGLRLIYFSYDVKMKEKGDIPEGYSVSREKKERFSLILESASTNQTSMYLCASATSVYSYEQYFGPGTRLTVT.

The V and J genes are TRBV6-5 and TRBJ2-7; 7 bases are a match to TRBD1. The germline CDR1 and CDR2 sequences are MNHEY and SVGAGI. The CDR3 has 14 residues. The V segment lost 10 bases and the J segment 3 bases; nucleotides outside the gene matches: 12. Written as DNA, the CDR3 is TGTGCCACCATCCGGGACAGTAGAATCTACGAGCAGTACTTC. Its protein product is CATIRDSRIYEQYF.

The chain couples TRBV7-8 to TRBJ1-6; 9 nucleotides line up with TRBD1. Germline V gives CDR1 SGHVS, CDR2 FQNEAQ. The CDR3 consists of 16 residues. Trimming took 0 bases from V and 9 from J; bases not matched to a gene: 6. CDR3 DNA sequence: TGTGCCAGCAGCTTAGCGCTCGGACAGGGGAGTTCACCCCTCCACTTT. Translation: CASSLALGQGSSPLHF.

This sequence joins TRBV7-9 and TRBJ2-5; 7 nucleotides line up with TRBD2. Losses at the gene ends were 7 bases for V and 5 bases for J; bases not matched to a gene: 10. The CDR3 covers 14 residues. Germline assignment: CDR1 SEHNR and CDR2 FQNEAQ (reference sequence). CDR3 in amino acids: CASTRERGGETQYF. CDR3 sequence (DNA): TGTGCCAGCACCCGGGAGCGGGGAGGGGAGACCCAGTACTTC. The whole variable domain, filled in from reference TRBV7-9 and TRBJ2-5, reads DTGVSQNPRHKITKRGQNVTFRCDPISEHNRLYWYRQTLGQGPEFLTYFQNEAQLEKSRLLSDRFSAERPKGSFSTLEIQRTEQGDSAMYLCASTRERGGETQYFGPGTRLLVL.